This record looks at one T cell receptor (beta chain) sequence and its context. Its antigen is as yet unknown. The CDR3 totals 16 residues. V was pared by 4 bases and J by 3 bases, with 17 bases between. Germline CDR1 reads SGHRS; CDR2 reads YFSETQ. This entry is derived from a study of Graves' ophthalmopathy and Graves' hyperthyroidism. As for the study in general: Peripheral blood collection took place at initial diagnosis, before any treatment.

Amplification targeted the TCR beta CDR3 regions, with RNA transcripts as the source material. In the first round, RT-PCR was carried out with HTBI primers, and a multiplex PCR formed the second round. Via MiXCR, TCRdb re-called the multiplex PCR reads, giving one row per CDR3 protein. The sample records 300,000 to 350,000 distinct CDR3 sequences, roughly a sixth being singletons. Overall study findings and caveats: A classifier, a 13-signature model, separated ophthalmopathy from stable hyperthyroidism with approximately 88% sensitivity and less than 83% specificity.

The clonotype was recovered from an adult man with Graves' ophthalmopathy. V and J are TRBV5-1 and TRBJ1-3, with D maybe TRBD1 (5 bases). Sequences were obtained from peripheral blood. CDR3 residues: CASSLLDPRDGNTIYF. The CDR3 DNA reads TGCGCCAGCAGCCTGCTCGATCCCAGGGATGGAAACACCATATATTTT. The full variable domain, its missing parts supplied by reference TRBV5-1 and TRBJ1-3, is KAGVTQTPRYLIKTRGQQVTLSCSPISGHRSVSWYQQTPGQGLQFLFEYFSETQRNKGNFPGRFSGRQFSNSRSEMNVSTLELGDSALYLCASSLLDPRDGNTIYFGEGSWLTVV.